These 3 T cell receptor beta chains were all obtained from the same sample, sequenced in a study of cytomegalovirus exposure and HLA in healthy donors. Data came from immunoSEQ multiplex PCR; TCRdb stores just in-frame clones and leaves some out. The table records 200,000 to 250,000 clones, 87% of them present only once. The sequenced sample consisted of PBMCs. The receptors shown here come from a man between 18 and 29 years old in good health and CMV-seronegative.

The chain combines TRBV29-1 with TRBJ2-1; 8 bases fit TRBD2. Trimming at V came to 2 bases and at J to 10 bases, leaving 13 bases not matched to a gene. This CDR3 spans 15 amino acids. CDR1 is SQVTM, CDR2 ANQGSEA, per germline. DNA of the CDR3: TGCAGCGTTGAATCTATTTCGGGAGGGCCCAACGAGCAGTTCTTC. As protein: CSVESISGGPNEQFF.

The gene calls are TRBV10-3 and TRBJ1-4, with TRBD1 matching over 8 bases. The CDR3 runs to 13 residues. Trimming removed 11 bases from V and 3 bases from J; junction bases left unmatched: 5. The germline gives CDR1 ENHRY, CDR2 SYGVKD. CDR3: CALDRGPNEKLFF. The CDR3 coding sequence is TGTGCCCTCGACAGGGGACCTAATGAAAAACTGTTTTTT.

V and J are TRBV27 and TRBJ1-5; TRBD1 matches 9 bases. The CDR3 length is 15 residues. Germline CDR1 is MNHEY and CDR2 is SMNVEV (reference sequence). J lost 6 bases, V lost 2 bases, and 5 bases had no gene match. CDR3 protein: CASSLTGQGRQPQHF. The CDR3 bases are TGTGCCAGCAGTTTAACGGGACAGGGCCGTCAGCCCCAGCATTTT.